The subject of this entry is one T cell receptor beta chain. The CDR3 sequence is 15 residues long. With V trimmed by 5 bases and J by 1 base, 6 bases remained unmatched. Germline V lookup: CDR1 SGHNT, CDR2 YENEEA. The sample originates from a study of blood T cell repertoires in COVID-19. The study assigned cohorts using participant-reported clinical history. In the original workflow: The authors estimated nucleated cell counts from reference gene primer amplification. Profiled with immunoSEQ multiplex PCR; TCRdb holds only in-frame clones, not every one. Clone size and V and J calls were adopted from that table, with D and trimming inferred from the DNA. The data contain some 490,000 clones, around nine tenths of them singletons.

The TCR comes from a woman in her fifties or sixties who had recovered from COVID-19. The specimen was PBMCs or T cells enriched from blood (not recorded which). The chain links TRBV11-3 to TRBJ1-2; 8 positions agree with TRBD1. Here the CDR3 DNA reads TGTGCCAGCAGCGTGTCAGGGGGCAGTAACTATGGCTACACCTTC. Amino acids: CASSVSGGSNYGYTF. The variable domain in full, completed from reference TRBV11-3 and TRBJ1-2, reads EAGVVQSPRYKIIEKKQPVAFWCNPISGHNTLYWYLQNLGQGPELLIRYENEEAVDDSQLPKDRFSAERLKGVDSTLKIQPAELGDSAVYLCASSVSGGSNYGYTFGSGTRLTVV.